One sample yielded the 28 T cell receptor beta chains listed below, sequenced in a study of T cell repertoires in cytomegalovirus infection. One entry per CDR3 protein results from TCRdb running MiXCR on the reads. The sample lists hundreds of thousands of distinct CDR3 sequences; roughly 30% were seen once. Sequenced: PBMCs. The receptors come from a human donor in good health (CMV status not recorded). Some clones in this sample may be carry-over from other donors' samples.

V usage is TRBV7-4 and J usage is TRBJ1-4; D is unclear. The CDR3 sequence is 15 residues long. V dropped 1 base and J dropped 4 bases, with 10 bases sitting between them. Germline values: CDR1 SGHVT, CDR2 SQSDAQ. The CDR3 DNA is TGTGCCAGCAGCTTAGTGGGCGCACTTAATGAAAAACTGTTTTTT. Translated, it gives CASSLVGALNEKLFF.

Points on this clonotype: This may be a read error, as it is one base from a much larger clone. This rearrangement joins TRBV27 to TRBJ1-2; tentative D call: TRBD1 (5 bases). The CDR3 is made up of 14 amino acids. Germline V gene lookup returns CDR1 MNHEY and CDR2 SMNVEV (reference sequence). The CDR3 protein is CASSQSQGSGGFTF. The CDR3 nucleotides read TGTGCCAGCAGTCAATCCCAGGGATCGGGAGGCTTCACCTTC.

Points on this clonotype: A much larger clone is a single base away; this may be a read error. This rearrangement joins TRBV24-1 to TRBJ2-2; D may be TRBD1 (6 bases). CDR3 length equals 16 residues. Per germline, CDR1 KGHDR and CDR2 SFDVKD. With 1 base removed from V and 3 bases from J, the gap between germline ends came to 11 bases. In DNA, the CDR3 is TGTGCCACCAGTGATTTTGGCAGGGGAGACACCGGGGAGCTGTTTTTT. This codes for CATSDFGRGDTGELFF.

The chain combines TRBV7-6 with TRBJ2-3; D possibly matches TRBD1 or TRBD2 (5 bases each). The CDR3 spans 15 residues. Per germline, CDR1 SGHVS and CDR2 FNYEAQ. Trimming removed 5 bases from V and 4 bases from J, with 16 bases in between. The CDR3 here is CASSEGSGTADTQYF. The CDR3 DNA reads TGTGCCAGCAGCGAGGGGTCAGGGACCGCAGATACGCAGTATTTT.

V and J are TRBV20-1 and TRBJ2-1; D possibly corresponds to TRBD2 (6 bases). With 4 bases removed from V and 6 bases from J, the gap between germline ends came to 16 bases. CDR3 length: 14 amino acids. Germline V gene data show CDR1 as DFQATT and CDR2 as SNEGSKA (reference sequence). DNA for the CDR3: TGCAGTGCTATCCGGCGGCTAGCGCTCAATGAGCAGTTCTTC. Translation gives CSAIRRLALNEQFF.

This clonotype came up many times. CDR3 in amino acids: CASSLPPGTDTQYF. DNA for the CDR3: TGTGCCAGCAGCCTACCTCCGGGCACAGATACGCAGTATTTT. The chain links TRBV7-2 to TRBJ2-3; D uncertain. Per the germline V gene, CDR1 is SGHTA and CDR2 is FQGNSA. The CDR3 is 14 residues long. Trimming left V 5 bases short and J 1 base short, with 10 bases between.

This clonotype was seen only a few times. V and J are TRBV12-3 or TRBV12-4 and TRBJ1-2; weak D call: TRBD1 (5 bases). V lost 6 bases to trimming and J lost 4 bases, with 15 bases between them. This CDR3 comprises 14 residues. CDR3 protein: CASRPGTQGYGYTF. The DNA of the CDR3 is TGTGCCAGCAGGCCTGGGACCCAGGGCTATGGCTACACCTTC.

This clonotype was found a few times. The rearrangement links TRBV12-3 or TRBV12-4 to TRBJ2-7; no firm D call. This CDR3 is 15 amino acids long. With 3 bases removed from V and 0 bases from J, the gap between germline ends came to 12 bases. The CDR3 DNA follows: TGTGCCAGCAGTTTCCGTCAGACCGGCTCCTACGAGCAGTACTTC. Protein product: CASSFRQTGSYEQYF.

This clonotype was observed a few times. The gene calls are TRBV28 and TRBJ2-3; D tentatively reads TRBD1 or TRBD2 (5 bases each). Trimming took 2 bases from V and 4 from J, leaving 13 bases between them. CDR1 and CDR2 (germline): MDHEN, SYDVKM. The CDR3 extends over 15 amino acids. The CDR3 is CASSLGGPMADTQYF. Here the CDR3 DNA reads TGTGCCAGCAGTTTAGGGGGTCCAATGGCAGATACGCAGTATTTT. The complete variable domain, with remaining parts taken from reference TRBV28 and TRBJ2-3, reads DVKVTQSSRYLVKRTGEKVFLECVQDMDHENMFWYRQDPGLGLRLIYFSYDVKMKEKGDIPEGYSVSREKKERFSLILESASTNQTSMYLCASSLGGPMADTQYFGPGTRLTVL.

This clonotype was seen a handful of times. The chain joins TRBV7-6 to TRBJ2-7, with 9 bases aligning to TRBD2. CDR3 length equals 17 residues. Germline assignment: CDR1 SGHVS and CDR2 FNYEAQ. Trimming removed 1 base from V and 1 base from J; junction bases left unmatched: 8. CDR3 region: CASSLEVGLAGSYEQYF. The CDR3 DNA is TGTGCCAGCAGCTTAGAGGTCGGGCTAGCGGGATCCTACGAGCAGTACTTC.

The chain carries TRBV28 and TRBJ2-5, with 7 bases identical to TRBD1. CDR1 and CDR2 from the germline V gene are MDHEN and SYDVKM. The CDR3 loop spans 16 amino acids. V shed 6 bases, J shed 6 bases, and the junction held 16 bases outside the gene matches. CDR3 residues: CASRERGSTGRKTQYF. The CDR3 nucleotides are TGTGCCAGCAGAGAGAGGGGTTCGACAGGGCGAAAGACCCAGTACTTC. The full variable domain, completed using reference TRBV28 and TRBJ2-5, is DVKVTQSSRYLVKRTGEKVFLECVQDMDHENMFWYRQDPGLGLRLIYFSYDVKMKEKGDIPEGYSVSREKKERFSLILESASTNQTSMYLCASRERGSTGRKTQYFGPGTRLLVL.

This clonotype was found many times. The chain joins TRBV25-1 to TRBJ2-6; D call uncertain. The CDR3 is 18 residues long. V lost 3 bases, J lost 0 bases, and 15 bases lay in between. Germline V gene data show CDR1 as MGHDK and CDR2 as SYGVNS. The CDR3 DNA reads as TGTGCCAGCAGTGAGGCAGGCCCCCTGGCCTCTGGGGCCAACGTCCTGACTTTC. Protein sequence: CASSEAGPLASGANVLTF.

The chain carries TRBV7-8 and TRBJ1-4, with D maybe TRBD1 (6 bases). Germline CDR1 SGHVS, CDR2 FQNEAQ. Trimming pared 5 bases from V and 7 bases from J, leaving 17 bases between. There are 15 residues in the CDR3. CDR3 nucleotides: TGTGCCAGCAGCATCAGACAGGTAGTGCGTGAAAAACTGTTTTTT. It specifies CASSIRQVVREKLFF.

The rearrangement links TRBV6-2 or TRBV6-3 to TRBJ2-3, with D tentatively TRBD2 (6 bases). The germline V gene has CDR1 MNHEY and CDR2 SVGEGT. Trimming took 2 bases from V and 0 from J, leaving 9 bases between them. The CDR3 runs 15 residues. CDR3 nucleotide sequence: TGTGCCAGCAGTTACGCGGGACCAAGCACAGATACGCAGTATTTT. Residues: CASSYAGPSTDTQYF.

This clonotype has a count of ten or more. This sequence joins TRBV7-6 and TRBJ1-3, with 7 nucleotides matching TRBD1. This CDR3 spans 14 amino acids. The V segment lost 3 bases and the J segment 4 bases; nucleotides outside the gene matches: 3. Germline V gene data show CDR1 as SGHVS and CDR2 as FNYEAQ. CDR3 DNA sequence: TGTGCCAGCAGCTTGCGCAGGGGGGGAAACACCATATATTTT. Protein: CASSLRRGGNTIYF.

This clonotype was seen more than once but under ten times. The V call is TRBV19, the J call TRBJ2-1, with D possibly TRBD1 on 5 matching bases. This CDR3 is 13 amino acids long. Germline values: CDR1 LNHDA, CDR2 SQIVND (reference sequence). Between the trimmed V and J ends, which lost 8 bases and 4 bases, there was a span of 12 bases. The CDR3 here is CASAHRQYNEQFF. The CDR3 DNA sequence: TGTGCCAGTGCTCACCGACAGTACAATGAGCAGTTCTTC.

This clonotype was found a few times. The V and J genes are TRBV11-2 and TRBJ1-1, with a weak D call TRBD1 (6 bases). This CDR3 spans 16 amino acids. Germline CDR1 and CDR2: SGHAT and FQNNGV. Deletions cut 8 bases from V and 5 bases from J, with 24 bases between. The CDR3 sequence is CASRLGGAGARTEAFF. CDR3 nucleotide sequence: TGTGCCAGCCGATTAGGGGGGGCGGGGGCGCGAACTGAAGCTTTCTTT. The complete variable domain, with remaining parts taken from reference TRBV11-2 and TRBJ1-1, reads EAGVAQSPRYKIIEKRQSVAFWCNPISGHATLYWYQQILGQGPKLLIQFQNNGVVDDSQLPKDRFSAERLKGVDSTLKIQPAKLEDSAVYLCASRLGGAGARTEAFFGQGTRLTVV.

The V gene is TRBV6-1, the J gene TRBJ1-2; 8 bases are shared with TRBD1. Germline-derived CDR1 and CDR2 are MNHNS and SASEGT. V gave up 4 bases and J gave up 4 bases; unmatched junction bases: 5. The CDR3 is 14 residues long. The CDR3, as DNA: TGTGCCAGCAGTGGGACAGGGCCACCCTATGGCTACACCTTC. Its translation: CASSGTGPPYGYTF.

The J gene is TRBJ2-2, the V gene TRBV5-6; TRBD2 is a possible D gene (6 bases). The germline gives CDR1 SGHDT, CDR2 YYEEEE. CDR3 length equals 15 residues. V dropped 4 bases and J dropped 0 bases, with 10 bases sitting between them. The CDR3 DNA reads TGTGCCAGCAGCCGGGACTTCTCGAACACCGGGGAGCTGTTTTTT. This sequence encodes CASSRDFSNTGELFF. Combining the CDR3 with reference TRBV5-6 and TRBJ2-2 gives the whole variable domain DAGVTQSPTHLIKTRGQQVTLRCSPKSGHDTVSWYQQALGQGPQFIFQYYEEEERQRGNFPDRFSGHQFPNYSSELNVNALLLGDSALYLCASSRDFSNTGELFFGEGSRLTVL.

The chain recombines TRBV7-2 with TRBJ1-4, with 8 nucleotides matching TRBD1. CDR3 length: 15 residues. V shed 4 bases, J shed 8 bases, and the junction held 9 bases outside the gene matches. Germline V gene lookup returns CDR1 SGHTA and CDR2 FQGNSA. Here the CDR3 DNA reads TGTGCCAGCAGCTACTCGACAGGGGCGGCGGAAAAACTGTTTTTT. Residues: CASSYSTGAAEKLFF.

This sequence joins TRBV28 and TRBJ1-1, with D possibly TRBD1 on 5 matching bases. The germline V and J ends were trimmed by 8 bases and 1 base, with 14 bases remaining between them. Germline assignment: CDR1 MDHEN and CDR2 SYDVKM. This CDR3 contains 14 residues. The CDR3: CASGPWDGNTEAFF. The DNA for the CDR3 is TGTGCCAGCGGACCATGGGACGGGAACACTGAAGCTTTCTTT.

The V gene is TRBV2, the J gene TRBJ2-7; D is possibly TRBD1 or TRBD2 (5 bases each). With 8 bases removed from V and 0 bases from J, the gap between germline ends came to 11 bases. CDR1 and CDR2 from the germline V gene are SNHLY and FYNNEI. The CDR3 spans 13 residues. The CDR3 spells CASLRDHSYEQYF. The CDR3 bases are TGTGCCAGCCTCCGGGACCACTCCTACGAGCAGTACTTC. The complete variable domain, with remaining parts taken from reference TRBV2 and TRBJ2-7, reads EPEVTQTPSHQVTQMGQEVILRCVPISNHLYFYWYRQILGQKVEFLVSFYNNEISEKSEIFDDQFSVERPDGSNFTLKIRSTKLEDSAMYFCASLRDHSYEQYFGPGTRLTVT.

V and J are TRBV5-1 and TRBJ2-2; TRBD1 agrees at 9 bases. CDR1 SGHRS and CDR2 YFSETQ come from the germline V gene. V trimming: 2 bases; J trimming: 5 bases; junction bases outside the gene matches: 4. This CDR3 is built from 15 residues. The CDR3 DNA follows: TGCGCCAGCAGCTTACCGGGGACAGGGACCGGGGAGCTGTTTTTT. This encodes CASSLPGTGTGELFF.

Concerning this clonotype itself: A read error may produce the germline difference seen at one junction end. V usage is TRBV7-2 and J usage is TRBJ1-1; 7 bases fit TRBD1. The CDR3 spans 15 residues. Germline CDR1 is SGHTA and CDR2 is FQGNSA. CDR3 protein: CASSSNPGGGTEDFF. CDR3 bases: TGTGCCAGCAGCTCCAACCCGGGAGGGGGCACGGAAGATTTCTTT.

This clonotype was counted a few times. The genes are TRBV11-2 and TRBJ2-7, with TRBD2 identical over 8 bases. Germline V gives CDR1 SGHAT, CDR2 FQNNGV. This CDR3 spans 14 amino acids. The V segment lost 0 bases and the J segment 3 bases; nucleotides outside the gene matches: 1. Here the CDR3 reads CASSLEGLDYEQYF. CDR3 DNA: TGTGCCAGCAGCTTAGAGGGACTAGACTACGAGCAGTACTTC.

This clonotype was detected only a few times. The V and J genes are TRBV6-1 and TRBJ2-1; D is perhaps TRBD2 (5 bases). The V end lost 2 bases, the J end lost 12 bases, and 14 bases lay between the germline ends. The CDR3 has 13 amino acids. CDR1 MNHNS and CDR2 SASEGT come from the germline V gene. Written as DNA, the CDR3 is TGTGCCAGCAGTGAACGTGTAGCGATCGCGCAGTTCTTC. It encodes CASSERVAIAQFF.

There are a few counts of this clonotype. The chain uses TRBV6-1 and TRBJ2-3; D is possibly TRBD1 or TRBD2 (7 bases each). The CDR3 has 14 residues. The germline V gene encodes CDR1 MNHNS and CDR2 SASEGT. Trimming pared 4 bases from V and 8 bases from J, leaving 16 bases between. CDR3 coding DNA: TGTGCCAGCAGTGCAGCAGGGGGAGGGGGTACGCAGTATTTT. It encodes CASSAAGGGGTQYF.

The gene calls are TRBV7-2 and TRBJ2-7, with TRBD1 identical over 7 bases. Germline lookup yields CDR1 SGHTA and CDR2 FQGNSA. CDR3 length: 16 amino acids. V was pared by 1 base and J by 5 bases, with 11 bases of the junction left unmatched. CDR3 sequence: CASSLGGPTGFNEQYF. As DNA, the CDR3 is TGTGCCAGCAGCTTAGGGGGGCCGACAGGGTTCAACGAGCAGTACTTC.